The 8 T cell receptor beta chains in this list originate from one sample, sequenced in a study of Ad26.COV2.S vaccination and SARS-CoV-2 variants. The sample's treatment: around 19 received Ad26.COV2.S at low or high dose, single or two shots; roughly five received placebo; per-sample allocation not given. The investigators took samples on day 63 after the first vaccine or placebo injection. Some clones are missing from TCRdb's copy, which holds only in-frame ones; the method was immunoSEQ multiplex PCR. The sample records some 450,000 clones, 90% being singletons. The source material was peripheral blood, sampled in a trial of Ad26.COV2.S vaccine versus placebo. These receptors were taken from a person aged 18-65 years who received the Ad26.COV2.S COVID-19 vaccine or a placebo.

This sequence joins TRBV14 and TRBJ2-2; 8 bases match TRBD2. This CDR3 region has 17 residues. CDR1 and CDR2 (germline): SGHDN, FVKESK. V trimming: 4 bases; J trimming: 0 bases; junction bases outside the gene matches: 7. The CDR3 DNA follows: TGTGCCAGCAGCCCCCGGCGGGAGGCCGCGAACACCGGGGAGCTGTTTTTT. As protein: CASSPRREAANTGELFF.

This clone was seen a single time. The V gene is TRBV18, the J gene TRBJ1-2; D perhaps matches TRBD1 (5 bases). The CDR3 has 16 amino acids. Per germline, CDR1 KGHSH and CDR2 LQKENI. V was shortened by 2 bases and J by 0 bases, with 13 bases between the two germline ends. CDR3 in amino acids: CASSPEGTAANYGYTF. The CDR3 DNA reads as TGTGCCAGCTCACCAGAAGGGACGGCCGCTAACTATGGCTACACCTTC.

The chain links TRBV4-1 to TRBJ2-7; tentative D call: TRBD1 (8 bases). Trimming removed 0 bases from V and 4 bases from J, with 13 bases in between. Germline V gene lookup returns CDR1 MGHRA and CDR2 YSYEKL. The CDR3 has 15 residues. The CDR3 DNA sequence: TGCGCCAGCAGCCAAGAAGGACAGGGAGGGTACGAGCAGTACTTC. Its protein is CASSQEGQGGYEQYF.

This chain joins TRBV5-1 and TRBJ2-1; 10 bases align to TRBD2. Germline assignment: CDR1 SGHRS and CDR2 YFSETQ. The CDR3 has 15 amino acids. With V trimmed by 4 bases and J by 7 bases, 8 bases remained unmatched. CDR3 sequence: CASSQLAGVMNEQFF. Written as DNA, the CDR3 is TGCGCCAGCAGCCAGCTAGCGGGAGTTATGAATGAGCAGTTCTTC.

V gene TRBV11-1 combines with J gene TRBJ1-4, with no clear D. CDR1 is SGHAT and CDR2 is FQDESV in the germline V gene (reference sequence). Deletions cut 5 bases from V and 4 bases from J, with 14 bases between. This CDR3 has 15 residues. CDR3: CASSHQKDFNEKLFF. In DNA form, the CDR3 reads TGTGCCAGCAGCCATCAAAAAGACTTTAATGAAAAACTGTTTTTT. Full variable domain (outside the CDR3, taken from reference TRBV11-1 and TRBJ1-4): EAEVAQSPRYKITEKSQAVAFWCDPISGHATLYWYRQILGQGPELLVQFQDESVVDDSQLPKDRFSAERLKGVDSTLKIQPAELGDSAMYLCASSHQKDFNEKLFFGSGTQLSVL.

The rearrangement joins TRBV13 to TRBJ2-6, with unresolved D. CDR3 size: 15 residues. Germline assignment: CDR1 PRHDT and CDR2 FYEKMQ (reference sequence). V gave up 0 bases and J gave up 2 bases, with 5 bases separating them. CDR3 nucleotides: TGTGCCAGCAGCTTAGGTAGAACTGGGGCCAACGTCCTGACTTTC. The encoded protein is CASSLGRTGANVLTF.

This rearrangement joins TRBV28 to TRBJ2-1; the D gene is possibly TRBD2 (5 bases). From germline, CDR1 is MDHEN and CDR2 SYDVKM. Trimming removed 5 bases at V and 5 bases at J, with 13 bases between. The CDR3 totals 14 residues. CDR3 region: CASSPSGYHNEQFF. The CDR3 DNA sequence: TGTGCCAGCAGTCCAAGCGGTTACCACAATGAGCAGTTCTTC.

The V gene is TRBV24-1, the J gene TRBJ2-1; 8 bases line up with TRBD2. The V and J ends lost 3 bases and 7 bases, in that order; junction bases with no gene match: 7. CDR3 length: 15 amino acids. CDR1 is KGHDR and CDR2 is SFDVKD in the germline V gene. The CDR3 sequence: CATSDSGRGENEQFF. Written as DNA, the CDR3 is TGTGCCACCAGTGATAGCGGGAGAGGGGAGAATGAGCAGTTCTTC.